The present TCR beta chain was sequenced within a study of cytomegalovirus exposure and HLA in healthy donors. The CDR3 is made up of 12 amino acids. Germline values: CDR1 SGHDT, CDR2 YYEEEE. Trimming took off 4 bases at V and 8 bases at J, with 9 bases between the two ends. PCR amplification relied on 60 Vbeta primers (plus 13 Jbeta primers). Sequencing was performed with immunoSEQ multiplex PCR; in TCRdb, only in-frame clones are kept and a portion is missing. The sample records about 200,000 clones, over 65% being singletons. The sequence was collected from a boy aged 2 to 10 in good health and CMV-seronegative. Sequenced: PBMCs. The chain couples TRBV5-6 to TRBJ1-4; D is unresolved. CDR3 in amino acids: CASSPGREKLFF. As DNA, the CDR3 is TGTGCCAGCAGCCCGGGGAGGGAAAAACTGTTTTTT.